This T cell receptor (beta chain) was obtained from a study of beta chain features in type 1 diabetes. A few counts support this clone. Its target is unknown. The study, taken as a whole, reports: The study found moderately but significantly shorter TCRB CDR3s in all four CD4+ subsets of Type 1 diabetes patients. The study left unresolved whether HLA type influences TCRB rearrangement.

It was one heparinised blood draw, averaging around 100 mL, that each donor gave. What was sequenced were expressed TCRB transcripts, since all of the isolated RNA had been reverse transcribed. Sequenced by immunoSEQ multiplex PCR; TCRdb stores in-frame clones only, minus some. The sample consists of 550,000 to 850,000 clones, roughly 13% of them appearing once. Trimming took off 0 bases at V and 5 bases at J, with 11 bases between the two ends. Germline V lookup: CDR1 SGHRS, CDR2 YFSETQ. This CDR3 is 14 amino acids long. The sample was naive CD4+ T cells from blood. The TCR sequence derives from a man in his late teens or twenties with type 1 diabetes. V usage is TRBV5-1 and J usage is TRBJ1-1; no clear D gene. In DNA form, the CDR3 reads TGCGCCAGCAGCTTGGCCTCGGAGTGGACTGAAGCTTTCTTT. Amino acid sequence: CASSLASEWTEAFF.